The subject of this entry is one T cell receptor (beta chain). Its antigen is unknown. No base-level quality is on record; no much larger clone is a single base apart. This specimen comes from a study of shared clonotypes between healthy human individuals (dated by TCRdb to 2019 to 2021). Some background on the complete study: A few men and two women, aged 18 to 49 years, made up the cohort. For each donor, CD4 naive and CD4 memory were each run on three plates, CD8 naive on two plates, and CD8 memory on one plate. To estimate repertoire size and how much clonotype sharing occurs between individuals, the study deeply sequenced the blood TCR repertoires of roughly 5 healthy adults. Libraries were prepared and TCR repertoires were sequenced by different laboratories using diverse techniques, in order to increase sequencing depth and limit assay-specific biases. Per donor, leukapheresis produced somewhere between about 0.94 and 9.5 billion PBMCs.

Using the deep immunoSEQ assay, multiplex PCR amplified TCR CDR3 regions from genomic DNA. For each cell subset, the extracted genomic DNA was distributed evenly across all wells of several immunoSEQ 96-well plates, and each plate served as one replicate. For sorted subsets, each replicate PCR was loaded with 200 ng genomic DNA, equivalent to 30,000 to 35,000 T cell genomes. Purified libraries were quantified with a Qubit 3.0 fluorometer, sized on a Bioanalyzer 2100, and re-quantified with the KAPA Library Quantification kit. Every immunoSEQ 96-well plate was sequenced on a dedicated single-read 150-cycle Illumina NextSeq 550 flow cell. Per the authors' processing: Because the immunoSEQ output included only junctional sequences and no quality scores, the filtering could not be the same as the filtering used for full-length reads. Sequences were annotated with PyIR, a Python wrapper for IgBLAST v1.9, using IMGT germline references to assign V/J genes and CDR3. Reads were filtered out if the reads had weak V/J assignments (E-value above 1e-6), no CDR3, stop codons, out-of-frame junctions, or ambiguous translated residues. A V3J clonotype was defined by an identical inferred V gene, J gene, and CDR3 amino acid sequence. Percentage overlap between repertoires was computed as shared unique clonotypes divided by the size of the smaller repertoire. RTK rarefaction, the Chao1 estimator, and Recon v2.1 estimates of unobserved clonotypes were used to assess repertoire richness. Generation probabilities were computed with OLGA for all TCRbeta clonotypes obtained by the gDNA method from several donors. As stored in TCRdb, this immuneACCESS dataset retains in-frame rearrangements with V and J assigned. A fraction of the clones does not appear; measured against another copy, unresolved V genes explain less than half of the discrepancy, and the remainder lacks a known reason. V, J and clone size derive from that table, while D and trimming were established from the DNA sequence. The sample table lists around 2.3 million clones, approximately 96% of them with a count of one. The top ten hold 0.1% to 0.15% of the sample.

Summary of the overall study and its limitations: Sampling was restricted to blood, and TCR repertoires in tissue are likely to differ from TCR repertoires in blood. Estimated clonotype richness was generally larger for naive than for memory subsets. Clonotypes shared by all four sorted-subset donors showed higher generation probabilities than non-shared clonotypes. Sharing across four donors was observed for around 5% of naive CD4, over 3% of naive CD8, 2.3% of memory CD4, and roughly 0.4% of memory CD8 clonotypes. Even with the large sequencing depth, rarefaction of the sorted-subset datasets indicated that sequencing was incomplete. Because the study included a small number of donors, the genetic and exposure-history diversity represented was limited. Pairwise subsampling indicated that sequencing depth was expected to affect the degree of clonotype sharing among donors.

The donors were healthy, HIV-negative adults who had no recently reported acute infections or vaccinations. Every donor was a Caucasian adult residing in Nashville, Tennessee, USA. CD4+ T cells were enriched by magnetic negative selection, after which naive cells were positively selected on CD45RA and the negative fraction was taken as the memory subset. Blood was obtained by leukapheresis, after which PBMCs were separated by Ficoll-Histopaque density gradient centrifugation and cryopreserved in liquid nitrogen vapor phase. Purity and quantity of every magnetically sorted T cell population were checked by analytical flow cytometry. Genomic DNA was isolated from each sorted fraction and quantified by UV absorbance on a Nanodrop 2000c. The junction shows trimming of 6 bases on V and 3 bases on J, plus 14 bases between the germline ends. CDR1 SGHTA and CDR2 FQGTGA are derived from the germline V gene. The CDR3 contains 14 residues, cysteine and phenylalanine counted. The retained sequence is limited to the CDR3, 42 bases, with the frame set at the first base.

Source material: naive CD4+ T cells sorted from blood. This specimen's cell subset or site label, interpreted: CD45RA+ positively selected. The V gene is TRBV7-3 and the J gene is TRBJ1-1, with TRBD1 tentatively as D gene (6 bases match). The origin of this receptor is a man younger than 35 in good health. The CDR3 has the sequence CASRSHRADTEAFF. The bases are TGTGCCAGCAGGAGCCACAGGGCGGACACTGAAGCTTTCTTT.